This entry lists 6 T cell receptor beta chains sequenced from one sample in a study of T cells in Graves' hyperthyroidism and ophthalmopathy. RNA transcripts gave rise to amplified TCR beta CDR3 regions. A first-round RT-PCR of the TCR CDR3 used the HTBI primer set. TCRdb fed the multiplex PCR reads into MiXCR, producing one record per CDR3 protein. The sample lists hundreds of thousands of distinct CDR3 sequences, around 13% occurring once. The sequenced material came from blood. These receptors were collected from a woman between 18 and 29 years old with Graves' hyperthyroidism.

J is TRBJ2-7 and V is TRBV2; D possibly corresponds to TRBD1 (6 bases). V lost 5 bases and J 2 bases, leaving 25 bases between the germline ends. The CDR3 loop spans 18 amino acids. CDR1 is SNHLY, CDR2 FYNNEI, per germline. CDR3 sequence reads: CASSTLPGSRGHPYEQYF. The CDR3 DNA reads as TGTGCCAGCAGTACCCTACCGGGCTCTAGGGGACATCCCTACGAGCAGTACTTC.

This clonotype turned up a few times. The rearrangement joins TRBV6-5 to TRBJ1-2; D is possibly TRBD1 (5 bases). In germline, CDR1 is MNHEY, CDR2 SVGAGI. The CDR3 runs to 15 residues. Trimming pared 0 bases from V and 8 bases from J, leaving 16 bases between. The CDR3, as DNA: TGTGCCAGCAGTTACTCACTGAGGGGACCGGAAGGCTACACCTTC. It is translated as CASSYSLRGPEGYTF.

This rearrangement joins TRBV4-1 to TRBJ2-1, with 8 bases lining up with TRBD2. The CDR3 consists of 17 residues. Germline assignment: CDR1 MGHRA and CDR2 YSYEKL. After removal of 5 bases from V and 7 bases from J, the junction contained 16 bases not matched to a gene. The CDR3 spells CASSNPLGLGGRNEQFF. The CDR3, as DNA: TGCGCCAGCAGCAACCCATTGGGACTAGGGGGTCGGAATGAGCAGTTCTTC.

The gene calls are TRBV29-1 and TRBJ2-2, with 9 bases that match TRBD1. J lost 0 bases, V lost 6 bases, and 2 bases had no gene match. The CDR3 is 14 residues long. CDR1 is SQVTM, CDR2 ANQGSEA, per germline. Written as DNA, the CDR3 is TGCAGCGTAAACAGGGGGCCGAACACCGGGGAGCTGTTTTTT. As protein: CSVNRGPNTGELFF.

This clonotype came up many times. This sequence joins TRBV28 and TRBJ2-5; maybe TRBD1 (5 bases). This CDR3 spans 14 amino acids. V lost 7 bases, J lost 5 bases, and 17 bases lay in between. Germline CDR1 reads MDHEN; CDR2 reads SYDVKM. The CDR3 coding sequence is TGTGCCAGCAAAGTCTCGACAGTCGGGGAGACCCAGTACTTC. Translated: CASKVSTVGETQYF.

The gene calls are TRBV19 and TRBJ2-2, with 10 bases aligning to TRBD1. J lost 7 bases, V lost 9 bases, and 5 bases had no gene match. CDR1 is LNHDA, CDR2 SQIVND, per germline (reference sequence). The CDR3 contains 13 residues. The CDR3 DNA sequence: TGTGCCAGCACGGACAGGGGGAACGGGGAGCTGTTTTTT. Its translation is CASTDRGNGELFF.